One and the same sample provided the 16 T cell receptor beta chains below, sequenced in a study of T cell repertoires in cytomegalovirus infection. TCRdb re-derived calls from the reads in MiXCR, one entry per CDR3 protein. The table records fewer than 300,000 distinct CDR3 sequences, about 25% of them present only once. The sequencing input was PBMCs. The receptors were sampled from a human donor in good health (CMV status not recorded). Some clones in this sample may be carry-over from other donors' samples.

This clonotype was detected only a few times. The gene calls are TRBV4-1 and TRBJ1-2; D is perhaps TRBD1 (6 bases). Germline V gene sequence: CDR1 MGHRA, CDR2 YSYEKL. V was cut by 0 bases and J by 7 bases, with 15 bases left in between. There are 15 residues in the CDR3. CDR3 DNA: TGCGCCAGCAGCCAAGATGTCACAGGGAGTGGTGGCTACACCTTC. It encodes CASSQDVTGSGGYTF.

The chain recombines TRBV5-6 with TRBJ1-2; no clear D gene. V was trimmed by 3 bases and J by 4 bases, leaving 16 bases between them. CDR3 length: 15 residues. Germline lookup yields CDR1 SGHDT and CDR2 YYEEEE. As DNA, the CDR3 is TGTGCCAGCAGCTCACTGGGAGGGATGTCCTATGGCTACACCTTC. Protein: CASSSLGGMSYGYTF. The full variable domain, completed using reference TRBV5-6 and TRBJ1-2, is DAGVTQSPTHLIKTRGQQVTLRCSPKSGHDTVSWYQQALGQGPQFIFQYYEEEERQRGNFPDRFSGHQFPNYSSELNVNALLLGDSALYLCASSSLGGMSYGYTFGSGTRLTVV.

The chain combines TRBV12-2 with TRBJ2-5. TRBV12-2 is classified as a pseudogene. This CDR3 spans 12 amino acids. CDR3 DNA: TGTGCAAGTCGCTTTCGGTGGAGGACCCAGTACTTC. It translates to CASRFRWRTQYF.

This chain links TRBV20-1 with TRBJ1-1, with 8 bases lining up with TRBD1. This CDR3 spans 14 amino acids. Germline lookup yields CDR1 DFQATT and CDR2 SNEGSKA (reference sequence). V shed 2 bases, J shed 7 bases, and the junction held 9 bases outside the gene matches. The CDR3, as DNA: TGCAGTGCTAGACGTACGGGACAGGTCCGTGAAGCTTTCTTT. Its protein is CSARRTGQVREAFF.

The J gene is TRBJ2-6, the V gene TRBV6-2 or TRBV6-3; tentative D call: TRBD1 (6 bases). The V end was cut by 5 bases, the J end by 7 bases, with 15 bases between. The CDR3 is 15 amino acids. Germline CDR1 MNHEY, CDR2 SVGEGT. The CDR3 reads CASSPDRFGANVLTF. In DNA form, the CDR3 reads TGTGCCAGCAGTCCCGACAGGTTCGGCGCCAACGTCCTGACTTTC.

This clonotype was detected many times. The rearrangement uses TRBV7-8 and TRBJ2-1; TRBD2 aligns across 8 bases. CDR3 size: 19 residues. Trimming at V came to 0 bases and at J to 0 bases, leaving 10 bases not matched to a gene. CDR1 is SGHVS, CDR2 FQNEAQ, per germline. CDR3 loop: CASSLAKPSGGPSYNEQFF. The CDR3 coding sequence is TGTGCCAGCAGCTTAGCGAAACCAAGCGGGGGACCCTCCTACAATGAGCAGTTCTTC.

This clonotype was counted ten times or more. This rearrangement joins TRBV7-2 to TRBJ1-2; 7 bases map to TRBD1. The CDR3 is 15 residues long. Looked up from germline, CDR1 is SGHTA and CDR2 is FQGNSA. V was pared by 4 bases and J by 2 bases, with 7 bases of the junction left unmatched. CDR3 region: CASSSRQGLNYGYTF. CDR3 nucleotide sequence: TGTGCCAGCAGCTCCCGACAGGGCCTCAACTATGGCTACACCTTC.

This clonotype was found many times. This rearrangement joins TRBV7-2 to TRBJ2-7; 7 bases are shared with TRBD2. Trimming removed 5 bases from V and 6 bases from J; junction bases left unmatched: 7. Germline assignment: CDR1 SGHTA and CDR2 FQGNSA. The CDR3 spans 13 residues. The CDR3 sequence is CASSPGLVGEQYF. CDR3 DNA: TGTGCCAGCAGCCCCGGACTAGTGGGCGAGCAGTACTTC.

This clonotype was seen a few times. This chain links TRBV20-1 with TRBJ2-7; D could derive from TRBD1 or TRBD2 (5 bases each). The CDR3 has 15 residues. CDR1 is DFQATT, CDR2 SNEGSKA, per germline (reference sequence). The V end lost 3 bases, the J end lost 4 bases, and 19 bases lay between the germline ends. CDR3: CSASFKRGIRYEQYF. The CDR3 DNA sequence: TGCAGTGCTAGTTTCAAGAGGGGAATTCGTTACGAGCAGTACTTC.

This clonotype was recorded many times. The CDR3 DNA reads TGTGCCAGCAGCCTTCGACAGGGCTCCTACAATGAGCAGTTCTTC. Translation gives CASSLRQGSYNEQFF. V gene TRBV11-3 combines with J gene TRBJ2-1, with 7 bases identical to TRBD1. The CDR3 is made up of 15 amino acids. CDR1 and CDR2 (germline): SGHNT, YENEEA. Unmatched junction bases numbered 4, after V lost 5 bases and J lost 0 bases.

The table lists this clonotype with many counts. This CDR3 is CASSFTGQPIYEQYF. CDR3 bases: TGTGCCAGCAGCTTTACGGGACAGCCGATCTACGAGCAGTACTTC. V usage is TRBV7-2 and J usage is TRBJ2-7, with 7 bases aligning to TRBD1. The CDR3 length is 15 residues. Germline-derived CDR1 and CDR2 are SGHTA and FQGNSA. V shed 3 bases and J 3 bases; nucleotides not matched to a gene: 8.

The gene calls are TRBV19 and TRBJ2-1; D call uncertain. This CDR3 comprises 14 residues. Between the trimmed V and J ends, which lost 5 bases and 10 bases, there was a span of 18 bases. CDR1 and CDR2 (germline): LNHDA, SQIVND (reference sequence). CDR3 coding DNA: TGTGCCAGTAGTGTGTCTCCCGACTCGCGGGAGCAGTTCTTC. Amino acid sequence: CASSVSPDSREQFF.

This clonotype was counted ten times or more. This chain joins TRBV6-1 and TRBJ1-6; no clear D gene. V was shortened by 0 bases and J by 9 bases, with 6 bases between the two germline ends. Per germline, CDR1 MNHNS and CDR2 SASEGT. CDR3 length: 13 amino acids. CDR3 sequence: CASSEAFPSPLHF. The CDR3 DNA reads TGTGCCAGCAGTGAAGCGTTTCCTTCACCCCTCCACTTT.

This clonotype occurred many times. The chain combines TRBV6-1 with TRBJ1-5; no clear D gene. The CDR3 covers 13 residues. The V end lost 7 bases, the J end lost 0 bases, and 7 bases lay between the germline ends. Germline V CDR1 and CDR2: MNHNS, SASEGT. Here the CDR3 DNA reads TGTGCCAGCAACCTAAATAGCAATCAGCCCCAGCATTTT. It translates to CASNLNSNQPQHF.

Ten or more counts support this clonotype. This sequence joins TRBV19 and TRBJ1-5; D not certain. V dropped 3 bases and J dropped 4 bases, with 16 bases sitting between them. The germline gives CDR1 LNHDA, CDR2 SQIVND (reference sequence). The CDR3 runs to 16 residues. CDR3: CASSIRGLPLNQPQHF. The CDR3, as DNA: TGTGCCAGTAGTATCAGAGGTTTGCCCCTAAATCAGCCCCAGCATTTT.

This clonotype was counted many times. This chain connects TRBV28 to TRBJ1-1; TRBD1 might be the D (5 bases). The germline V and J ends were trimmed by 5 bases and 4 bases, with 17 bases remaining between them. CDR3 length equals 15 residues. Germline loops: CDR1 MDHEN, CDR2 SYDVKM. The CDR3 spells CASSETRVYGTEAFF. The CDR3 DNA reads TGTGCCAGCAGTGAAACCAGGGTTTACGGCACTGAAGCTTTCTTT.